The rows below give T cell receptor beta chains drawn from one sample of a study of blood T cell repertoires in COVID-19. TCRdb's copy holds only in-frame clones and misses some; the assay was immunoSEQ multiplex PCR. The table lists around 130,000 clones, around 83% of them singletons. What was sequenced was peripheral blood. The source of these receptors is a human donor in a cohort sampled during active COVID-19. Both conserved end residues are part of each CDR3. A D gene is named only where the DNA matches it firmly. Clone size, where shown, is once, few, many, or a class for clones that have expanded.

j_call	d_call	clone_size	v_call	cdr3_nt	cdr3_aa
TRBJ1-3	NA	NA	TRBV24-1	TGTGCCACCAAACGGTTTTTCTCTGGAAACACCATATATTTT	CATKRFFSGNTIYF
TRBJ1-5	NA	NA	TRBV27	TGTGCCAGCAGTTTAAGAGGGGGAAGCAATCAGCCCCAGCATTTT	CASSLRGGSNQPQHF
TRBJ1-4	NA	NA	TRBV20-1	TGCAGTGCTAGTACGGGGACTGCTAATGAAAAACTGTTTTTT	CSASTGTANEKLFF
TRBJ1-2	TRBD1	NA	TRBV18	TGTGCCAGCTCACCTGGGACAGGGGAGTATGGCTACACCTTC	CASSPGTGEYGYTF
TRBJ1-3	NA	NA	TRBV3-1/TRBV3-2	TGTGCCAGCAGCCAAGTACCCGGGGCTGGAAACACCATATATTTT	CASSQVPGAGNTIYF
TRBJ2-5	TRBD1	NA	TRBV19	TGTGCCAGTGGATGGGGACAGAACCTTTACCAAGAGACCCAGTACTTC	CASGWGQNLYQETQYF
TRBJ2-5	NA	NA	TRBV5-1	TGCGCCAGCAGGACAACGGAGACCCAGTACTTC	CASRTTETQYF
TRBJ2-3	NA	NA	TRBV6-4	TGTGCCAGCAGCTCAGATGCAGATACGCAGTATTTT	CASSSDADTQYF
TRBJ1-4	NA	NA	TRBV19	TGTGCCAGTACTCTCGGGACGGCGGGGGAAAAACTGTTTTTT	CASTLGTAGEKLFF
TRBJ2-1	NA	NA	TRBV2	TGTGCCAGCAGCCCTTATGGGACGGGAGCCCTCAATGAGCAGTTCTTC	CASSPYGTGALNEQFF
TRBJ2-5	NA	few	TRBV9	TGTGCCAGCAGCGTAGCCCCGGAAGAGACCCAGTACTTC	CASSVAPEETQYF
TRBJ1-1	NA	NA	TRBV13	TGTGCCAGCAGCTCGGGGGATGAAGCTTTCTTT	CASSSGDEAFF
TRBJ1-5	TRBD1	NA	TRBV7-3	TGTGCCAGCAGCTTCCGGGACAGGGGGATCGGTAGCAATCAGCCCCAGCATTTT	CASSFRDRGIGSNQPQHF
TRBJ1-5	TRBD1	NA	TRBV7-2	TGTGCCAGCAGCTCCGGACAGGTGCCCAATCAGCCCCAGCATTTT	CASSSGQVPNQPQHF
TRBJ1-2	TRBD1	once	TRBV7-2	TGTGCCAGCAGCATCAGACAGGGTCTCGGCTACACCTTC	CASSIRQGLGYTF
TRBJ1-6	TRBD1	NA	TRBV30	TGTGCCTGGAGCCTCCGGGACAGAAATCCCCCCCTCCACTTT	CAWSLRDRNPPLHF
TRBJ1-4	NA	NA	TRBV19	TGTGCCAGTAGTATCTTCTCTCCAGGGGCGCATGAAAAACTGTTTTTT	CASSIFSPGAHEKLFF
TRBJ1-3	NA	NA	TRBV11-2	TGTGCCAGCAGCTTAGGTGACAGGATCTCTGGAAACACCATATATTTT	CASSLGDRISGNTIYF
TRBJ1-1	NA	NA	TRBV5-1	TGCGCCAGCGGAAACCCAACAGGGACCACTGAAGCTTTCTTT	CASGNPTGTTEAFF
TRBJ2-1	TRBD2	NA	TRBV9	TGTGCCAGCAGCCGTAGCGGGGGAGGATACAATGAGCAGTTCTTC	CASSRSGGGYNEQFF
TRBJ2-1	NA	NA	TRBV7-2	TGTGCCAGCAGCTTCGGTGGGAGCGGACGCGAGCAGTTCTTC	CASSFGGSGREQFF
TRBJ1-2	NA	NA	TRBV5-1	TGCGCCAGCAGCTTGGTTGGGATGGACATAGGCGGCTACACCTTC	CASSLVGMDIGGYTF
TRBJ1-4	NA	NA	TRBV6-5	TGTGCCAGCAGTACACCGACTAAGGGAGGGGAAAAACTGTTTTTT	CASSTPTKGGEKLFF
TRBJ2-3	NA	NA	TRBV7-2	TGTGCCAGCAGCCCCCCCGGAGGGGGCTTGACAGATACGCAGTATTTT	CASSPPGGGLTDTQYF
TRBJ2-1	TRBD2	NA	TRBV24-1	TGTGCCACCAGTGAAAAGCGGGGGGGCTCCTACAATGAGCAGTTCTTC	CATSEKRGGSYNEQFF
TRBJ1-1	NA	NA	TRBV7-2	TGTGCCAGCAGCCCGAGGACAACTAACACTGAAGCTTTCTTT	CASSPRTTNTEAFF
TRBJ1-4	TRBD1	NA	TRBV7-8	TGTGCCAGCAGCTTGGGACAGAGAGTTGAAAAACTGTTTTTT	CASSLGQRVEKLFF
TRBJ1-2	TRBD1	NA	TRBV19	TGTGCCAGTAGTATAGATGGAGGGGGCGTTAAGGATTACACCTTC	CASSIDGGGVKDYTF
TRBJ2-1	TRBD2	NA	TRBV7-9	TGTGCCAGCAGAGAAAGCGGGAGGCCGTCCTACAATGAGCAGTTCTTC	CASRESGRPSYNEQFF
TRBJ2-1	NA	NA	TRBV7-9	TGTGCCAGCAGCTCTGCCCTAGCGAGACCCTACAATGAGCAGTTCTTC	CASSSALARPYNEQFF
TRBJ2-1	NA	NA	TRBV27	TGTGCCAGCACCGACAGGTCTGACTACAATGAGCAGTTCTTC	CASTDRSDYNEQFF
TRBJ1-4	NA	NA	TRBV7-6	TGTGCCAGCAGCACTAACACGCCAACTAATGAAAAACTGTTTTTT	CASSTNTPTNEKLFF
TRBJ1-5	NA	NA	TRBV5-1	TGCGCCAGCCAAGTTATACCAGGTCATCAGCCCCAGCATTTT	CASQVIPGHQPQHF
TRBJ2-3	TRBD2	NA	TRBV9	TGTGCCAGCAGCGTAGCCGGACTAGCGGCCACAGATACGCAGTATTTT	CASSVAGLAATDTQYF
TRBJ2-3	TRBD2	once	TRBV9	TGTGCCAGCTCCAGGGCTAGCGGGGGGGCGGATACGCAGTATTTT	CASSRASGGADTQYF
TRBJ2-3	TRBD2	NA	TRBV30	TGTGCCTGGACCCAACTAGCGGGGGTCACAGATACGCAGTATTTT	CAWTQLAGVTDTQYF
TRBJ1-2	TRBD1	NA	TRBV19	TGTGCCAGTACCGGGGACAGCTATGGCTACACCTTC	CASTGDSYGYTF
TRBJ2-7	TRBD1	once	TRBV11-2	TGTGCCAGCAGCTTAGAGACAGGGCGGACCTACGAGCAGTACTTC	CASSLETGRTYEQYF
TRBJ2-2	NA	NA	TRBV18	TGTGCCAGCTCACCAGAAAGCGCGGTAACCGGGGAGCTGTTTTTT	CASSPESAVTGELFF
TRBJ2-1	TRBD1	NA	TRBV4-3	TGCGCCAGCAGCCAAGACCCTGGTTCAGGGGGCTCCTACAATGAGCAGTTCTTC	CASSQDPGSGGSYNEQFF
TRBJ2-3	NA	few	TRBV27	TGTGCCAGCAGTCAGACACACCCTAGCACAGATACGCAGTATTTT	CASSQTHPSTDTQYF
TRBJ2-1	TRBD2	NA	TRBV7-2	TGTGCCAGCAGCTTAGAGTCGCTAGCGGCCTACAATGAGCAGTTCTTC	CASSLESLAAYNEQFF
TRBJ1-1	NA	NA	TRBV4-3	TGCGCCAGCAGCCCGGGCGCCGGGGGGTTGAACACTGAAGCTTTCTTT	CASSPGAGGLNTEAFF
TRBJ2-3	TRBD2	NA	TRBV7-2	TGTGCCAGCAGCTCTGGGACTATCACAGATACGCAGTATTTT	CASSSGTITDTQYF
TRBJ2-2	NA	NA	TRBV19	TGTGCCAGTAGTATAGACAGCGGTCCCGGGGAGCTGTTTTTT	CASSIDSGPGELFF
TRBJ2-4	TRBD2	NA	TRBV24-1	TGTGCCACCAGTGGGACTAGCGGGAGTACCAAAAACATTCAGTACTTC	CATSGTSGSTKNIQYF
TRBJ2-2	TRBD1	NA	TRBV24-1	TGTGCCACCAGTGACCCGGGACAGGGAAGCACCGGGGAGCTGTTTTTT	CATSDPGQGSTGELFF
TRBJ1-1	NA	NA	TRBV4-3	TGCGCCAGCAGCCAAGATAGCGGCACGACGGTGGCTTTCTTT	CASSQDSGTTVAFF
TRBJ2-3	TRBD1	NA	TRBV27	TGTGCCAGCAGTTTCTTCGGACAGGGACCAGATACGCAGTATTTT	CASSFFGQGPDTQYF
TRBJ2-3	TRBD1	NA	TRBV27	TGTGCCAGCAGTTTATTCACAGGGGGGGATACGCAGTATTTT	CASSLFTGGDTQYF
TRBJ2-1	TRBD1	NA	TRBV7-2	TGTGCCAGCAGCACAGCCGGGACAGGGCAAGATGAGCAGTTCTTC	CASSTAGTGQDEQFF
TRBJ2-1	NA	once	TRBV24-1	TGTGCCACCAGTCTCACCCCTCCGAACAGGGATGAGCAGTTCTTC	CATSLTPPNRDEQFF
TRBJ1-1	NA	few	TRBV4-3	TGCGCCAGCAGCCAAGAAAGTCCAGGCTGGAACACTGAAGCTTTCTTT	CASSQESPGWNTEAFF
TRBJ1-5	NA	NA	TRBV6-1	TGTGCCAGCAGTGAACAGGGGCTACAGCCCCAGCATTTT	CASSEQGLQPQHF
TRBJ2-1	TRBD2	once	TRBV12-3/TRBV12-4	TGTGCCACCCAAGTGGGGGGGAGGCAGTTCTTC	CATQVGGRQFF